The 12 T cell receptor beta chains reported below all come from one sample, sequenced in a study of blood T cell repertoires in COVID-19. Sequencing used immunoSEQ multiplex PCR; TCRdb keeps in-frame clones, though not all of them. The sample holds about 180,000 clones, 82% seen once. The sample was peripheral blood. All receptors derive from a woman between 70 and 85 years old with acute or convalescent COVID-19.

This chain uses TRBV4-3 with TRBJ1-3, with D unclear. CDR1 LGHNA and CDR2 YSLEER come from the germline V gene. V dropped 0 bases and J dropped 7 bases, with 7 bases sitting between them. The CDR3 has 13 amino acids. As DNA, the CDR3 is TGCGCCAGCAGCCAAGAGGGAGGGAACACCATATATTTT. Its translation is CASSQEGGNTIYF.

The chain recombines TRBV3-1 (or the pseudogene TRBV3-2) with TRBJ2-7; 10 bases are a match to TRBD2. V gave up 2 bases and J gave up 3 bases; unmatched junction bases: 7. CDR1 is LGHDT, CDR2 YNNKEL, per germline (reference sequence). The CDR3 consists of 16 residues. The CDR3 protein is CASSQPRTSGDYEQYF. The CDR3 nucleotides are TGTGCCAGCAGCCAACCGCGGACTAGCGGAGACTACGAGCAGTACTTC.

Only one count was recorded for this clone. A read error may produce the germline difference seen at one junction end. This chain links TRBV19 with TRBJ1-5, with a weak D call TRBD1 (5 bases). The CDR3 length is 13 residues. Germline assignment: CDR1 LNHDA and CDR2 SQIVND (reference sequence). The chain's CDR3 is CASSWGSNRPQHF. The DNA for the CDR3 is TGTGCCAGTAGTTGGGGCAGCAATCGGCCCCAGCATTTT. The whole variable domain, filled in from reference TRBV19 and TRBJ1-5, reads DGGITQSPKYLFRKEGQNVTLSCEQNLNHDAMYWYRQDPGQGLRLIYYSQIVNDFQKGDIAEGYSVSREKKESFPLTVTSAQKNPTAFYLCASSWGSNRPQHFGDGTRLSIL.

This clone was picked up one time. This chain connects TRBV19 to TRBJ2-7; the match to TRBD1 covers 8 bases. The CDR3 runs to 14 residues. CDR1 and CDR2 from the germline V gene are LNHDA and SQIVND (reference sequence). V trimming: 3 bases; J trimming: 2 bases; junction bases outside the gene matches: 3. The CDR3: CASSMAGGAYEQYF. CDR3 DNA: TGTGCCAGTAGTATGGCAGGGGGCGCCTACGAGCAGTACTTC.

The V call is TRBV2, the J call TRBJ2-3, with 9 bases fitting TRBD2. This CDR3 comprises 17 residues. The J segment lost 3 bases and the V segment lost 0 bases, leaving 7 bases of the junction unmatched. Germline V CDR1 and CDR2: SNHLY, FYNNEI. The CDR3 nucleotides are TGTGCCAGCAGTGAAGCTTGGACTAGCGTGGCGACAGATACGCAGTATTTT. Protein product: CASSEAWTSVATDTQYF.

The chain recombines TRBV6-1 with TRBJ2-3, with 10 positions matching TRBD1. CDR3 size: 16 residues. After removal of 2 bases from V and 3 bases from J, the junction contained 5 bases not matched to a gene. The V gene's germline CDR1 is MNHNS and CDR2 SASEGT. The CDR3 loop reads CASSELGTGVTDTQYF. The CDR3 DNA is TGTGCCAGCAGTGAACTTGGGACAGGGGTAACAGATACGCAGTATTTT.

Points on this clone: Its ends do not fully match the called genes, so a read error is possible. V and J are TRBV19 and TRBJ1-4, with unresolved D. This CDR3 region has 17 residues. Germline-derived CDR1 and CDR2 are LNHDA and SQIVND (reference sequence). This CDR3 is CASSSVREWTTKEKLFF. The CDR3 nucleotides are TGTGCCAGTAGTAGCGTCCGGGAATGGACGACTAAGGAAAAACTGTTTTTT.

The rearrangement joins TRBV7-2 to TRBJ2-3; TRBD2 aligns across 8 bases. CDR3 length: 14 amino acids. The germline gives CDR1 SGHTA, CDR2 FQGNSA. V gave up 4 bases and J gave up 6 bases; unmatched junction bases: 6. In DNA, the CDR3 is TGTGCCAGCAGCTCCGGGGGGGCCTGGGATACGCAGTATTTT. It encodes CASSSGGAWDTQYF. The entire variable domain, with the rest obtained from reference TRBV7-2 and TRBJ2-3, is as follows: GAGVSQSPSNKVTEKGKDVELRCDPISGHTALYWYRQSLGQGLEFLIYFQGNSAPDKSGLPSDRFSAERTGGSVSTLTIQRTQQEDSAVYLCASSSGGAWDTQYFGPGTRLTVL.

The chain combines TRBV4-3 with TRBJ1-6, with a possible D match to TRBD1 (5 bases). The V end was cut by 4 bases, the J end by 10 bases, with 20 bases between. The length of the CDR3 is 16 residues. Germline CDR1 reads LGHNA; CDR2 reads YSLEER. The CDR3 DNA follows: TGCGCCAGCAGCCCCTCGGGGGGAGGGTTTGGCTCACCCCTCCACTTT. This codes for CASSPSGGGFGSPLHF.

This rearrangement joins TRBV11-3 to TRBJ1-1; 11 nucleotides agree with TRBD1. The junction had 19 bases not matched to a gene; V was cut back by 8 bases and J by 8 bases. The CDR3 extends over 17 amino acids. CDR1 and CDR2 (germline): SGHNT, YENEEA. CDR3 DNA sequence: TGTGCCAGCTCACGGGGTGGATGGGGACAGGGGGAGTCGGAAGCTTTCTTT. Its protein product is CASSRGGWGQGESEAFF. The full variable domain, rest sourced from reference TRBV11-3 and TRBJ1-1, is EAGVVQSPRYKIIEKKQPVAFWCNPISGHNTLYWYLQNLGQGPELLIRYENEEAVDDSQLPKDRFSAERLKGVDSTLKIQPAELGDSAVYLCASSRGGWGQGESEAFFGQGTRLTVV.

The J gene is TRBJ1-6, the V gene TRBV9; tentatively, D is TRBD1 (6 bases). The germline V and J ends were trimmed by 2 bases and 7 bases, with 16 bases remaining between them. This CDR3 spans 16 amino acids. Germline V gene data show CDR1 as SGDLS and CDR2 as YYNGEE. This CDR3 reads CASSVNSGGWNSPLHF. The CDR3 region has the DNA TGTGCCAGCAGCGTTAATAGCGGGGGCTGGAATTCACCCCTCCACTTT.

The genes are TRBV28 and TRBJ1-1; maybe TRBD1 (5 bases). The length of the CDR3 is 15 residues. From germline, CDR1 is MDHEN and CDR2 SYDVKM. The V end was cut by 5 bases, the J end by 0 bases, with 13 bases between. DNA of the CDR3: TGTGCCAGCAGTCTTCAGGGAATCATGAACACTGAAGCTTTCTTT. Translation gives CASSLQGIMNTEAFF. The entire variable domain, with the rest obtained from reference TRBV28 and TRBJ1-1, is as follows: DVKVTQSSRYLVKRTGEKVFLECVQDMDHENMFWYRQDPGLGLRLIYFSYDVKMKEKGDIPEGYSVSREKKERFSLILESASTNQTSMYLCASSLQGIMNTEAFFGQGTRLTVV.